The 26 T cell receptor beta chains below were found in one sample sequenced in a study of cytomegalovirus exposure and HLA in healthy donors. It was with 60 Vbeta and 13 Jbeta primers that the PCR ran. Clones were read by immunoSEQ multiplex PCR, and TCRdb kept only the in-frame ones, dropping some. The sample records around 180,000 clones, around 85% being singletons. Sequencing input: PBMCs. The source is a boy aged 2 to 10 in good health and CMV-seronegative.

CDR3 residues: CASSLVPGERFTEAFF. CDR3 coding DNA: TGTGCCAGCAGCTTAGTTCCAGGGGAAAGATTTACTGAAGCTTTCTTT. The genes are TRBV7-8 and TRBJ1-1; D is possibly TRBD1 (6 bases). This CDR3 has 16 residues. The germline V gene encodes CDR1 SGHVS and CDR2 FQNEAQ. V was pared by 1 base and J by 5 bases, with 17 bases between. Looking up the rest from reference TRBV7-8 and TRBJ1-1 gives the full variable domain: GAGVSQSPRYKVAKRGQDVALRCDPISGHVSLFWYQQALGQGPEFLTYFQNEAQLDKSGLPSDRFFAERPEGSVSTLKIQRTQQEDSAVYLCASSLVPGERFTEAFFGQGTRLTVV.

This clone has a handful of counts. The sample carries other DNA sequences with the same CDR3. The chain couples TRBV29-1 to TRBJ2-1; tentatively, D is TRBD2 (6 bases). V lost 3 bases and J lost 1, with 16 bases in between. The CDR3 is 16 residues long. CDR1 and CDR2 from the germline V gene are SQVTM and ANQGSEA. The CDR3: CSVEGLASDSYNEQFF. The DNA for the CDR3 is TGCAGCGTTGAGGGACTGGCTAGCGATTCCTACAATGAGCAGTTCTTC.

The chain uses TRBV27 and TRBJ1-4, with 9 positions matching TRBD1. This CDR3 contains 17 residues. Germline lookup yields CDR1 MNHEY and CDR2 SMNVEV (reference sequence). The V segment lost 3 bases and the J segment 8 bases; nucleotides outside the gene matches: 13. The CDR3 sequence: CASSFLGRGDRDEKLFF. CDR3 DNA sequence: TGTGCCAGCAGTTTCCTAGGGAGGGGGGACAGGGACGAAAAACTGTTTTTT.

The count of this clone is one. V usage is TRBV4-1 and J usage is TRBJ1-5; 11 nucleotides line up with TRBD1. CDR3 length equals 17 residues. Trimming cost V 2 bases and J 2 bases; bases outside gene matches: 5. CDR1 MGHRA and CDR2 YSYEKL come from the germline V gene. The CDR3 DNA reads as TGCGCCAGCAGCCAACTACCGGGACAGGGGGGCAATCAGCCCCAGCATTTT. Protein: CASSQLPGQGGNQPQHF.

This chain joins TRBV6-5 and TRBJ1-5; D not certain. Germline loops: CDR1 MNHEY, CDR2 SVGAGI. CDR3 length: 13 amino acids. Trimming left V 5 bases short and J 3 bases short, with 8 bases between. CDR3 amino acids: CASSGGYNQPQHF. CDR3 DNA: TGTGCCAGCAGTGGCGGATACAATCAGCCCCAGCATTTT.

This rearrangement joins TRBV27 to TRBJ1-2; D possibly corresponds to TRBD1 (6 bases). Trimming removed 2 bases from V and 8 bases from J, with 12 bases in between. CDR1 MNHEY and CDR2 SMNVEV come from the germline V gene (reference sequence). The CDR3 contains 13 residues. The CDR3 region is CASSLDRSGGYTF. CDR3 bases: TGTGCCAGCAGTTTAGACAGGAGTGGCGGCTACACCTTC.

This rearrangement joins TRBV19 to TRBJ2-3; a possible D gene is TRBD2 (6 bases). V was trimmed by 8 bases and J by 1 base, leaving 13 bases between them. Germline assignment: CDR1 LNHDA and CDR2 SQIVND (reference sequence). The CDR3 length is 14 residues. The CDR3 coding sequence is TGTGCCAGTGCATTGGGGGGACGCACAGATACGCAGTATTTT. Its protein is CASALGGRTDTQYF.

The chain links TRBV25-1 to TRBJ1-1; 7 bases agree with TRBD1. The V segment lost 4 bases and the J segment 0 bases; nucleotides outside the gene matches: 8. Germline V lookup: CDR1 MGHDK, CDR2 SYGVNS. This CDR3 has 16 residues. For the CDR3, the DNA is TGTGCCAGCAGTGCGTCACAGGGGTCTTTGAACACTGAAGCTTTCTTT. Translation: CASSASQGSLNTEAFF.

The V and J genes are TRBV27 and TRBJ2-5; 10 nucleotides align to TRBD1. The germline V gene encodes CDR1 MNHEY and CDR2 SMNVEV (reference sequence). V lost 4 bases, J lost 4 bases, and 6 bases stayed unmatched. The CDR3 extends over 15 amino acids. CDR3 in amino acids: CASSSRDRGRETQYF. The CDR3 DNA sequence: TGTGCCAGCAGTTCCCGGGACAGGGGACGAGAGACCCAGTACTTC.

The rearrangement links TRBV28 to TRBJ1-2, with TRBD1 matching 10 bases. Germline-derived CDR1 and CDR2 are MDHEN and SYDVKM. The CDR3 covers 14 residues. V shed 3 bases and J 7 bases; nucleotides not matched to a gene: 5. DNA for the CDR3: TGTGCCAGCAGTTTGGGGACAGGGGTTGGTGGCTACACCTTC. Translated: CASSLGTGVGGYTF.

The gene calls are TRBV6-1 and TRBJ1-3; 7 nucleotides agree with TRBD1. The trim removed 3 bases at V and 4 bases at J, leaving 9 bases unmatched. Germline V gives CDR1 MNHNS, CDR2 SASEGT. The CDR3 extends over 16 amino acids. CDR3 nucleotides: TGTGCCAGCAGTGATTATCGAAGGGGGCGCGGAAACACCATATATTTT. Residues: CASSDYRRGRGNTIYF.

This clone is a singleton in its sample. V gene TRBV28 combines with J gene TRBJ2-7; 7 bases are shared with TRBD2. With 4 bases clipped from V and 7 bases from J, the junction kept 7 bases outside the gene matches. This CDR3 has 13 amino acids. Germline loops: CDR1 MDHEN, CDR2 SYDVKM. The CDR3 here is CASSSRRGGEQYV. CDR3 DNA: TGTGCCAGCAGTTCGAGGCGGGGAGGGGAGCAGTACGTC.

The V and J genes are TRBV5-1 and TRBJ2-2; 7 bases are a match to TRBD1. This CDR3 is 13 amino acids long. V gave up 7 bases and J gave up 3 bases; unmatched junction bases: 3. CDR1 and CDR2 from the germline V gene are SGHRS and YFSETQ. CDR3 nucleotide sequence: TGCGCCAGCCGACAGGGAGACACCGGGGAGCTGTTTTTT. Translating gives CASRQGDTGELFF. The full variable domain, its missing parts supplied by reference TRBV5-1 and TRBJ2-2, is KAGVTQTPRYLIKTRGQQVTLSCSPISGHRSVSWYQQTPGQGLQFLFEYFSETQRNKGNFPGRFSGRQFSNSRSEMNVSTLELGDSALYLCASRQGDTGELFFGEGSRLTVL.

The chain has TRBV7-2 and TRBJ2-1, with 9 positions matching TRBD2. With V trimmed by 3 bases and J by 6 bases, 6 bases remained unmatched. Germline lookup yields CDR1 SGHTA and CDR2 FQGNSA. The CDR3 runs to 15 residues. The chain's CDR3 is CASSFTPGLANEQFF. The DNA for the CDR3 is TGTGCCAGCAGCTTTACCCCGGGACTAGCCAATGAGCAGTTCTTC.

The gene calls are TRBV5-4 and TRBJ1-2; D perhaps matches TRBD1 (5 bases). CDR1 is SGHNT, CDR2 YYREEE, per germline (reference sequence). The CDR3 has 14 residues. Trimming stripped 4 bases from V and 5 bases from J, with 15 bases between. CDR3 loop: CASSPTGGGYGYTF. CDR3 nucleotides: TGTGCCAGCAGCCCCACCGGCGGGGGGTATGGCTACACCTTC.

The chain has TRBV6-5 and TRBJ2-7, with 8 bases that match TRBD1. The CDR3 sequence is 14 residues long. Looked up from germline, CDR1 is MNHEY and CDR2 is SVGAGI. V gave up 5 bases and J gave up 6 bases; unmatched junction bases: 9. CDR3 sequence reads: CASSEGQGGREQYF. CDR3 coding DNA: TGTGCCAGCAGTGAAGGACAGGGTGGTCGCGAGCAGTACTTC.

With regard to this clone: At one end, the junction sequence differs from germline, possibly due to a read error. The chain combines TRBV28 with TRBJ1-1; a weak D match, TRBD1 (6 bases). This CDR3 is built from 14 residues. The germline gives CDR1 MDHEN, CDR2 SYDVKM. In DNA form, the CDR3 reads TGTGCCACCAGTAGTCGCAGCAGGGGCACTGAAGCTTTCTTT. This encodes CATSSRSRGTEAFF. Complete variable domain (other parts from reference TRBV28 and TRBJ1-1): DVKVTQSSRYLVKRTGEKVFLECVQDMDHENMFWYRQDPGLGLRLIYFSYDVKMKEKGDIPEGYSVSREKKERFSLILESASTNQTSMYLCATSSRSRGTEAFFGQGTRLTVV.

The gene calls are TRBV5-5 and TRBJ2-7; 8 bases align to TRBD1. Germline CDR1 SGHKS, CDR2 YYEKEE (reference sequence). The junction had 2 bases not matched to a gene; V was cut back by 4 bases and J by 2 bases. The CDR3 extends over 13 amino acids. CDR3 DNA: TGTGCCAGCAGCCTGGACAGGGCCTACGAGCAGTACTTC. Protein sequence: CASSLDRAYEQYF.

This chain uses TRBV28 with TRBJ2-1; 10 bases agree with TRBD2. The CDR3 loop spans 15 amino acids. V trimming: 6 bases; J trimming: 3 bases; junction bases outside the gene matches: 5. Germline CDR1 is MDHEN and CDR2 is SYDVKM. In DNA, the CDR3 is TGTGCCAGCAGGGGGGGACTAGCGCGCTACAATGAGCAGTTCTTC. Its protein product is CASRGGLARYNEQFF. Variable domain in full (rest from reference TRBV28 and TRBJ2-1): DVKVTQSSRYLVKRTGEKVFLECVQDMDHENMFWYRQDPGLGLRLIYFSYDVKMKEKGDIPEGYSVSREKKERFSLILESASTNQTSMYLCASRGGLARYNEQFFGPGTRLTVL.

A single count supports this clone. The rearrangement uses TRBV5-5 and TRBJ1-1; TRBD1 might be the D (6 bases). Germline V lookup: CDR1 SGHKS, CDR2 YYEKEE (reference sequence). This CDR3 contains 16 residues. Trimming removed 4 bases at V and 1 base at J, with 17 bases between. The CDR3 coding sequence is TGTGCCAGCAGCCGGACAGTAATTCGATCGAACACTGAAGCTTTCTTT. Translated, it gives CASSRTVIRSNTEAFF.

The CDR3 sequence: CASSLRTGGDNEQFF. The CDR3 DNA sequence: TGTGCCAGCAGCTTGAGGACGGGAGGGGACAATGAGCAGTTCTTC. The chain joins TRBV5-6 to TRBJ2-1; 8 bases fit TRBD2. Germline CDR1 is SGHDT and CDR2 is YYEEEE. CDR3 length: 15 amino acids. After removal of 1 base from V and 5 bases from J, the junction contained 5 bases not matched to a gene.

The chain combines TRBV9 with TRBJ1-1; D uncertain. CDR1 SGDLS and CDR2 YYNGEE come from the germline V gene. The V end lost 0 bases, the J end lost 3 bases, and 12 bases lay between the germline ends. The CDR3 is made up of 15 amino acids. In nucleotides, the CDR3 is TGTGCCAGCAGCGTAGAAGGAGGGTTGGACACTGAAGCTTTCTTT. Encoded protein: CASSVEGGLDTEAFF.

V and J are TRBV7-2 and TRBJ1-5; D is ambiguous. The V gene lost 2 bases and the J gene lost 2 bases, with 13 bases spanning the gap. Germline lookup yields CDR1 SGHTA and CDR2 FQGNSA. The CDR3 contains 16 residues. CDR3 in DNA: TGTGCCAGCAGCTTATGGGCCGGGAAAGGCAATCAGCCCCAGCATTTT. It is translated as CASSLWAGKGNQPQHF.

The chain recombines TRBV9 with TRBJ2-7, with 8 bases aligning to TRBD1. CDR1 is SGDLS and CDR2 is YYNGEE in the germline V gene. The CDR3 runs to 13 residues. The J segment lost 7 bases and the V segment lost 0 bases, leaving 3 bases of the junction unmatched. CDR3 sequence reads: CASSVGTGREQYF. The CDR3 DNA sequence: TGTGCCAGCAGCGTAGGGACAGGGAGGGAGCAGTACTTC.

The chain is built from TRBV4-1 and TRBJ2-7, with TRBD1 identical over 8 bases. J gave up 4 bases and V 1 base, and 6 bases lay outside the gene matches. Germline V CDR1 and CDR2: MGHRA, YSYEKL. The CDR3 spans 15 residues. CDR3 nucleotide sequence: TGCGCCAGCAGCCAAGCTGTAACAGGGGGGTACGAGCAGTACGTC. Translating gives CASSQAVTGGYEQYV.

The J gene is TRBJ2-7, the V gene TRBV5-1, with a weak D call TRBD2 (6 bases). The germline V gene has CDR1 SGHRS and CDR2 YFSETQ. This CDR3 region has 15 residues. Trimming removed 0 bases at V and 1 base at J, with 11 bases between. In DNA form, the CDR3 reads TGCGCCAGCAGCTTGGATTCTAGCGCATCCTACGAGCAGTACTTC. It translates to CASSLDSSASYEQYF.